This T cell receptor beta chain emerged from a study of shared clonotypes between healthy human individuals. From germline, CDR1 is SNHLY and CDR2 FYNNEI. This CDR3 spans 13 amino acids. V lost 3 bases and J 7 bases, leaving 12 bases between the germline ends. The genomic DNA of each subset was split evenly across several immunoSEQ plates. TCRdb's copy holds only in-frame clones and misses some; the assay was immunoSEQ multiplex PCR. The sample has around 700,000 clones; approximately 79% are singletons. This rearrangement joins TRBV2 to TRBJ2-5; no firm D call. The sequenced material came from memory CD4+ T cells sorted from blood. The subset here: CD45RA-negative fraction. The clonotype was recovered from a woman between 25 and 40 years old in good health. Here the CDR3 DNA reads TGTGCCAGCAGTGAGGGCAACCCGGGGACCCAGTACTTC. Protein: CASSEGNPGTQYF.